This T cell receptor (beta chain) stems from a study of T cells after yellow fever vaccination. TCRdb re-called the 5' RACE reads with MiXCR, one entry per CDR3 protein. The sample includes some 560,000 distinct CDR3 sequences, less than 20% of them seen just once. Germline CDR1 reads MDHEN; CDR2 reads SYDVKM. The CDR3 sequence is 15 residues long. Deletions cut 4 bases from V and 2 bases from J, with 12 bases between. This TCR was recovered from a man aged 18 to 29 who received the YFV17D yellow fever vaccine. The V gene is TRBV28, the J gene TRBJ1-5, with a weak D call TRBD1 (6 bases). Source: PBMCs, taken roughly 5 days after the first yellow fever vaccination. CDR3 coding DNA: TGTGCCAGCAGTTCGTTGGCAGGGGGCAATCAGCCCCAGCATTTT. This encodes CASSSLAGGNQPQHF.